This T cell receptor beta chain was sequenced in a study of blood T cell repertoires in COVID-19. Looking at the study overall: The origin of the acute and convalescent COVID-19 samples was the United States, Italy and Spain.

With respect to this clone: One junction end does not reproduce the germline sequence, and a read error may be involved.

In the source study's methods: Using reference gene primer amplification, nucleated cell counts were estimated. This table comes from immunoSEQ multiplex PCR, and its TCRdb copy is limited to in-frame clones, with some not included. The DNA was the basis for D and trimming; V, J and clone size are from that table. Seen here are over 200,000 clones, over 75% observed once, and the top ten hold under 2.5%. The CDR3 is 16 residues long. Germline-derived CDR1 and CDR2 are SNHLY and FYNNEI. The source material was peripheral blood. This receptor was identified in a woman in her forties or fifties with acute or convalescent COVID-19. The rearrangement links TRBV2 to TRBJ1-2, with 10 nucleotides matching TRBD1. CDR3 amino acids: CASREGRDRGFYGYTF. CDR3 nucleotide sequence: TGTGCCAGCAGGGAAGGTCGGGACAGGGGCTTTTATGGCTACACCTTC. The full variable domain, completed using reference TRBV2 and TRBJ1-2, is EPEVTQTPSHQVTQMGQEVILRCVPISNHLYFYWYRQILGQKVEFLVSFYNNEISEKSEIFDDQFSVERPDGSNFTLKIRSTKLEDSAMYFCASREGRDRGFYGYTFGSGTRLTVV.